Shown below are 23 T cell receptor beta chains from a single sample sequenced in a study of T cells in tuberculosis. Sequencing was performed with immunoSEQ multiplex PCR; in TCRdb, only in-frame clones are kept and a portion is missing. The sample records around 29,000 clones, about 92% being singletons. The specimen sequenced was PBMCs. All receptors come from a donor aged 10 to 29 with latent tuberculosis or without tuberculosis infection.

V and J are TRBV10-1 and TRBJ2-1; tentatively, D is TRBD1 (5 bases). The length of the CDR3 is 13 residues. Trimming removed 3 bases at V and 6 bases at J, with 9 bases between. Germline CDR1 reads WNHNN; CDR2 reads SYGVQD (reference sequence). Here the CDR3 DNA reads TGCGCCAGCAGTGATGGGCAGGGCAATGAGCAGTTCTTC. Translated, it gives CASSDGQGNEQFF.

The rearrangement joins TRBV11-2 to TRBJ1-2; D remains ambiguous. The CDR3 spans 15 residues. Deletions cut 0 bases from V and 4 bases from J, with 12 bases between. Germline CDR1 is SGHAT and CDR2 is FQNNGV. DNA of the CDR3: TGTGCCAGCAGCTTAGAGAAAGGAAGAGGCTATGGCTACACCTTC. It is translated as CASSLEKGRGYGYTF.

This chain connects TRBV5-4 to TRBJ1-3, with D tentatively TRBD1 (5 bases). The germline CDR1 and CDR2 sequences are SGHNT and YYREEE (reference sequence). V shed 0 bases and J shed 3 bases, with 7 bases lying between them. CDR3 length: 14 residues. The CDR3 region is CASSLGRDGNTIYF. As DNA, the CDR3 is TGTGCCAGCAGCTTGGGCAGGGATGGAAACACCATATATTTT.

On this clone itself: Other DNA sequences in this specimen translate into the identical CDR3. This sequence joins TRBV9 and TRBJ2-2; D possibly corresponds to TRBD1 (5 bases). The germline gives CDR1 SGDLS, CDR2 YYNGEE. The CDR3 spans 16 residues. V was clipped by 0 bases and J by 3 bases, with 12 bases between them. In nucleotides, the CDR3 is TGTGCCAGCAGCGTAGGGCAGGGCTTAGACACCGGGGAGCTGTTTTTT. Its translation: CASSVGQGLDTGELFF.

The V call is TRBV19, the J call TRBJ2-3; 7 positions match TRBD2. CDR1 and CDR2 from the germline V gene are LNHDA and SQIVND (reference sequence). The CDR3 totals 15 residues. V shed 3 bases, J shed 1 base, and the junction held 4 bases outside the gene matches. The CDR3 sequence is CASSIRGGGTDTQYF. CDR3 DNA sequence: TGTGCCAGTAGTATCCGGGGAGGGGGCACAGATACGCAGTATTTT.

The V gene is TRBV29-1, the J gene TRBJ2-1, with TRBD2 matching over 7 bases. This CDR3 spans 14 amino acids. With V trimmed by 3 bases and J by 5 bases, 7 bases remained unmatched. CDR1 is SQVTM, CDR2 ANQGSEA, per germline. The CDR3 DNA follows: TGCAGCGTTGATACACGGGGGGACCACAATGAGCAGTTCTTC. Translating gives CSVDTRGDHNEQFF.

The CDR3 DNA sequence: TGTGCCAGCTCACCCCGAAGGGACAGGGGGCATAGCGAGCAGTACTTC. Protein: CASSPRRDRGHSEQYF. The chain couples TRBV18 to TRBJ2-7; 12 bases line up with TRBD1. The CDR3 runs to 16 residues. V shed 3 bases and J 6 bases; nucleotides not matched to a gene: 9. CDR1 is KGHSH, CDR2 LQKENI, per germline. Based on the CDR3 plus reference TRBV18 and TRBJ2-7, the full variable domain is NAGVMQNPRHLVRRRGQEARLRCSPMKGHSHVYWYRQLPEEGLKFMVYLQKENIIDESGMPKERFSAEFPKEGPSILRIQQVVRGDSAAYFCASSPRRDRGHSEQYFGPGTRLTVT.

A single count supports this clone. The chain links TRBV7-2 to TRBJ2-1, with a tentative D call TRBD2 (6 bases). Germline CDR1 SGHTA, CDR2 FQGNSA. CDR3 size: 15 residues. V dropped 4 bases and J dropped 3 bases, with 13 bases sitting between them. This chain's CDR3 is CASSYSGQSYNEQFF. As DNA, the CDR3 is TGTGCCAGCAGCTACAGCGGGCAAAGCTACAATGAGCAGTTCTTC. Full variable domain (missing parts from reference TRBV7-2 and TRBJ2-1): GAGVSQSPSNKVTEKGKDVELRCDPISGHTALYWYRQSLGQGLEFLIYFQGNSAPDKSGLPSDRFSAERTGGSVSTLTIQRTQQEDSAVYLCASSYSGQSYNEQFFGPGTRLTVL.

CDR3 sequence reads: CASSPRTDSGNTIYF. As DNA, the CDR3 is TGTGCCAGCAGCCCACGGACAGACTCTGGAAACACCATATATTTT. V and J are TRBV9 and TRBJ1-3, with D perhaps matching TRBD1 (6 bases). From germline, CDR1 is SGDLS and CDR2 YYNGEE. The V and J ends lost 4 bases and 0 bases respectively, with 11 bases between them. This CDR3 comprises 15 residues.

Only one count was recorded for this clone. The chain is built from TRBV5-1 and TRBJ2-1, with 9 bases matching TRBD1. The CDR3 extends over 16 amino acids. The germline CDR1 and CDR2 sequences are SGHRS and YFSETQ. Trimming removed 0 bases from V and 4 bases from J; junction bases left unmatched: 5. The CDR3 sequence is CASSLEGQGFYNEQFF. CDR3 bases: TGCGCCAGCAGCTTGGAGGGACAGGGTTTTTACAATGAGCAGTTCTTC.

Only one count was recorded for this clone. The chain carries TRBV28 and TRBJ2-2, with TRBD1 matching over 7 bases. This CDR3 spans 16 amino acids. V shed 6 bases and J 3 bases; nucleotides not matched to a gene: 10. Germline loops: CDR1 MDHEN, CDR2 SYDVKM. CDR3 in amino acids: CASSLLAGTDTGELFF. Here the CDR3 DNA reads TGTGCCAGCAGCCTTCTCGCCGGGACAGACACCGGGGAGCTGTTTTTT.

The rearrangement joins TRBV6-6 to TRBJ2-7, with D possibly TRBD1 on 6 matching bases. Per germline, CDR1 MNHNY and CDR2 SVGAGI (reference sequence). The V end lost 0 bases, the J end lost 2 bases, and 11 bases lay between the germline ends. The length of the CDR3 is 15 residues. Here the CDR3 reads CASSYSAGVTYEQYF. In DNA form, the CDR3 reads TGTGCCAGCAGTTACTCGGCAGGGGTGACCTACGAGCAGTACTTC.

J is TRBJ2-3 and V is TRBV30, with 11 bases matching TRBD2. The length of the CDR3 is 18 residues. V was clipped by 0 bases and J by 0 bases; unmatched bases: 8. The germline V gene has CDR1 GTSNPN and CDR2 SVGIG (reference sequence). CDR3: CAWSVTRTSGPSTDTQYF. The CDR3 DNA reads TGTGCCTGGAGTGTCACTCGGACTAGCGGGCCTAGCACAGATACGCAGTATTTT.

The chain links TRBV25-1 to TRBJ2-2; 9 positions agree with TRBD2. CDR3 size: 18 residues. With V trimmed by 4 bases and J by 2 bases, 11 bases remained unmatched. CDR1 and CDR2 from the germline V gene are MGHDK and SYGVNS. CDR3 region: CASSVSIAGVGNTGELFF. The DNA for the CDR3 is TGTGCCAGCAGTGTATCAATAGCGGGAGTTGGTAACACCGGGGAGCTGTTTTTT.

The chain couples TRBV2 to TRBJ2-5; D possibly corresponds to TRBD2 (6 bases). The germline V gene encodes CDR1 SNHLY and CDR2 FYNNEI. Trimming shortened V by 7 bases and J by 2 bases, and 14 bases separated the two germline ends. This CDR3 spans 14 amino acids. The CDR3 DNA is TGTGCCAGCAAATTTGGCCGGGGGCAAGAGACCCAGTACTTC. As protein: CASKFGRGQETQYF.

The rearrangement joins TRBV14 to TRBJ2-7, with D possibly being TRBD1 (5 bases). Trimming pared 2 bases from V and 6 bases from J, leaving 14 bases between. CDR1 is SGHDN and CDR2 is FVKESK in the germline V gene. The CDR3 spans 14 residues. CDR3 protein: CASSQKGWMGEQYF. CDR3 DNA: TGTGCCAGCAGCCAAAAGGGGTGGATGGGCGAGCAGTACTTC.

The genes are TRBV6-6 and TRBJ1-5; 8 bases line up with TRBD1. CDR1 and CDR2 (germline): MNHNY, SVGAGI (reference sequence). This CDR3 region has 16 residues. The ends lost 6 bases at V and 0 bases at J; junction bases unmatched: 7. The CDR3 DNA sequence: TGTGCCAGCAGACAGGACAGGGACAATAGCAATCAGCCCCAGCATTTT. Amino acid sequence: CASRQDRDNSNQPQHF.

The chain links TRBV4-3 to TRBJ2-3; 9 nucleotides agree with TRBD2. The CDR3 length is 15 residues. Germline V CDR1 and CDR2: LGHNA, YSLEER. V was clipped by 1 base and J by 3 bases; unmatched bases: 2. The CDR3 bases are TGCGCCAGCAGCCAAGGGACTAGCGATACAGATACGCAGTATTTT. Translating gives CASSQGTSDTDTQYF.

This sequence joins TRBV30 and TRBJ2-7, with 13 positions matching TRBD2. Germline V gene lookup returns CDR1 GTSNPN and CDR2 SVGIG (reference sequence). The CDR3 is 15 amino acids. Germline trimming cut 0 bases from V and 4 bases from J; bases unmatched to any gene: 3. The CDR3 here is CAWSVLAGGLYEQYF. The CDR3 DNA reads TGTGCCTGGAGTGTACTAGCGGGGGGGCTGTACGAGCAGTACTTC.

V is TRBV2 and J is TRBJ1-5; TRBD1 matches at 9 bases. The CDR3 covers 15 residues. The germline CDR1 and CDR2 sequences are SNHLY and FYNNEI. The J segment lost 2 bases and the V segment lost 6 bases, leaving 5 bases of the junction unmatched. Written as DNA, the CDR3 is TGTGCCAGCAGGGACAGGGGATTCGGCAATCAGCCCCAGCATTTT. Amino acids: CASRDRGFGNQPQHF. The whole variable domain, remainder taken from reference TRBV2 and TRBJ1-5, is EPEVTQTPSHQVTQMGQEVILRCVPISNHLYFYWYRQILGQKVEFLVSFYNNEISEKSEIFDDQFSVERPDGSNFTLKIRSTKLEDSAMYFCASRDRGFGNQPQHFGDGTRLSIL.

This clone was detected once. V gene TRBV28 combines with J gene TRBJ1-6; 8 bases align to TRBD1. The ends lost 7 bases at V and 3 bases at J; junction bases unmatched: 8. Germline V gene lookup returns CDR1 MDHEN and CDR2 SYDVKM. The CDR3 consists of 16 residues. DNA of the CDR3: TGTGCCAGCACCTTACGGACAGGGAACTATAATTCACCCCTCCACTTT. This sequence encodes CASTLRTGNYNSPLHF.

The chain combines TRBV7-9 with TRBJ2-5; the match to TRBD2 covers 10 bases. With 3 bases clipped from V and 7 bases from J, the junction kept 5 bases outside the gene matches. The germline gives CDR1 SEHNR, CDR2 FQNEAQ (reference sequence). The CDR3 length is 14 residues. CDR3 sequence (DNA): TGTGCCAGCAGCTTCGATTTAGCGGGGGGGACCCAGTACTTC. This gives the protein CASSFDLAGGTQYF.

A few counts support this clone. The rearrangement links TRBV9 to TRBJ2-1; 7 bases line up with TRBD2. CDR1 is SGDLS, CDR2 YYNGEE, per germline. The CDR3 runs to 16 residues. J gave up 2 bases and V 5 bases, and 10 bases lay outside the gene matches. The CDR3 coding sequence is TGTGCCAGCAGTAGAACGGGCGGGGGTACCTACAATGAGCAGTTCTTC. Its protein product is CASSRTGGGTYNEQFF.